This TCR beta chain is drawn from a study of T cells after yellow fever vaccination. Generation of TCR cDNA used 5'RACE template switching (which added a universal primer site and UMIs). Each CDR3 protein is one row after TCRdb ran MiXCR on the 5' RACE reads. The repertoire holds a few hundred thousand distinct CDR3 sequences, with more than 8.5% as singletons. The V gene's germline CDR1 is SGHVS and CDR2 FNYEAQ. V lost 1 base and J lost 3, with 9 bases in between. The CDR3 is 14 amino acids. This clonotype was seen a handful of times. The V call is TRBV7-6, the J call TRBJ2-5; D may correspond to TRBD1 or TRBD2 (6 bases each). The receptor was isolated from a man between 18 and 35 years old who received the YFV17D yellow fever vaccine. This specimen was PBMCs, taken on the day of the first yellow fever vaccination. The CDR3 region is CASSLEGGKETQYF. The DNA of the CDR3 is TGTGCCAGCAGCTTAGAGGGGGGTAAAGAGACCCAGTACTTC.